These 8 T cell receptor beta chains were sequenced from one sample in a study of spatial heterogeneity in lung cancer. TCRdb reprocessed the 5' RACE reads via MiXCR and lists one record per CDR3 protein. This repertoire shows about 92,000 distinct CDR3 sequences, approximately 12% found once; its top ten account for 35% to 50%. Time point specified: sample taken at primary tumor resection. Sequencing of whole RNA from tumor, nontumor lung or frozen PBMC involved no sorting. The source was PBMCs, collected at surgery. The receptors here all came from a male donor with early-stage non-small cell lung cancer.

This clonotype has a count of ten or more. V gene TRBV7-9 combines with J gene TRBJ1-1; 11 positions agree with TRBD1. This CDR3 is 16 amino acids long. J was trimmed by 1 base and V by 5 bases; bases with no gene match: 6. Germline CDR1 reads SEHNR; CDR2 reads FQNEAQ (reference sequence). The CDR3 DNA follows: TGTGCCAGCAGCCCCGGGACAGGGGGACCGAACACTGAAGCTTTCTTT. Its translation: CASSPGTGGPNTEAFF.

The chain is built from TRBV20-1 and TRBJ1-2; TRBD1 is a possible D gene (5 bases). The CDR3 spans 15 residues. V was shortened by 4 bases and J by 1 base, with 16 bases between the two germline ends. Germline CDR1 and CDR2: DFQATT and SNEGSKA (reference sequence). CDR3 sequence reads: CSANQGVNLNYGYTF. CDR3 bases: TGCAGTGCTAATCAGGGAGTTAACCTTAACTATGGCTACACCTTC.

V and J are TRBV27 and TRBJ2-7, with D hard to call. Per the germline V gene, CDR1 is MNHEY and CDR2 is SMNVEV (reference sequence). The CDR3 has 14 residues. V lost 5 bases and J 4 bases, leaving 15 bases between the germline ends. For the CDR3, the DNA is TGTGCCAGCAGTCTCACCGTATACAATTACGAGCAGTACTTC. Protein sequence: CASSLTVYNYEQYF.

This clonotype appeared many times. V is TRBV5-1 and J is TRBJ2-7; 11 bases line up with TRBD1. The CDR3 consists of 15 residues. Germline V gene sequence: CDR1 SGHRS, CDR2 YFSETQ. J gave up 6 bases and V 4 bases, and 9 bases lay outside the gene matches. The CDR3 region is CASSAPRDRGSEQYF. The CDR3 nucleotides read TGCGCCAGCAGCGCTCCCCGGGACAGGGGGAGCGAGCAGTACTTC.

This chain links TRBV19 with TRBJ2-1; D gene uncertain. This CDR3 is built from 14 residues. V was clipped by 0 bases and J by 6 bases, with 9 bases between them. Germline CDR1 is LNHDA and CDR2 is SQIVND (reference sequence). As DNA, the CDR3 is TGTGCCAGTAGTATAGATCGAGACCTCAATGAGCAGTTCTTC. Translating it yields CASSIDRDLNEQFF.

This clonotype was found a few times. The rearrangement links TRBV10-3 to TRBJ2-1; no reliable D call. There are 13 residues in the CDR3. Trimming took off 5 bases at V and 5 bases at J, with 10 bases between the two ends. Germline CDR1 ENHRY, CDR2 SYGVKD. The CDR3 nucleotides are TGTGCCATCAGTACTGACGGAAACAATGAGCAGTTCTTC. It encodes CAISTDGNNEQFF.

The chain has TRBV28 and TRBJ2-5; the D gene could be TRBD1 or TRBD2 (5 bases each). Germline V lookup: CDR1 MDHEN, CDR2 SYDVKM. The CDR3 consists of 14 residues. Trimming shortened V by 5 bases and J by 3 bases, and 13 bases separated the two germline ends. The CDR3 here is CASSPSGTEETQYF. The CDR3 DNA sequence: TGTGCCAGCAGTCCCTCAGGGACCGAAGAGACCCAGTACTTC.

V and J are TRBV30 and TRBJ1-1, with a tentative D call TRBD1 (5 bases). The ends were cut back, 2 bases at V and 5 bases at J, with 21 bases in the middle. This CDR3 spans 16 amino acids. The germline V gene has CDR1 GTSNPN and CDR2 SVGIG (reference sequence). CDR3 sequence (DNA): TGTGCCTGGAGTCTTACTCGCAGGGTCAATAGGACTGAAGCTTTCTTT. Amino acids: CAWSLTRRVNRTEAFF.